A single sample is the source of the 19 T cell receptor beta chains below, sequenced in a study of shared clonotypes between healthy human individuals. Assay used: immunoSEQ multiplex PCR; TCRdb lists only in-frame clones, some missing. Among 2 million to 2.5 million clones, around 95% were seen once, and the ten largest hold around 0.13%. Sequenced material: naive CD4+ T cells sorted from blood. As for subset: CD45RA+ positively selected. These receptors were taken from a man aged 18 to 30 in good health.

The chain has TRBV6-6 and TRBJ2-5; D is unclear. Per germline, CDR1 MNHNY and CDR2 SVGAGI (reference sequence). CDR3 length: 14 amino acids. V gave up 3 bases and J gave up 5 bases, with 13 bases separating them. The CDR3 DNA reads TGTGCCAGCAGTTATGTCCGGGTGCAGGAGACCCAGTACTTC. Its translation: CASSYVRVQETQYF.

The V and J genes are TRBV30 and TRBJ1-4, with 8 bases aligning to TRBD1. Losses at the gene ends were 3 bases for V and 7 bases for J; bases not matched to a gene: 7. The CDR3 runs to 14 residues. In germline, CDR1 is GTSNPN, CDR2 SVGIG (reference sequence). The DNA for the CDR3 is TGTGCCTGGAGACTTGCAGGGGGCAGTGAAAAACTGTTTTTT. Translation gives CAWRLAGGSEKLFF.

On this clone: The same CDR3 can be traced to other DNA sequences in this sample. In nucleotides, the CDR3 is TGTGCCAGCAGCTTAGAGGGTGGAAATCAGCCCCAGCATTTT. This codes for CASSLEGGNQPQHF. This chain connects TRBV5-4 to TRBJ1-5; D is unresolved. Trimming pared 2 bases from V and 4 bases from J, leaving 10 bases between. Germline CDR1 reads SGHNT; CDR2 reads YYREEE (reference sequence). The CDR3 is made up of 14 amino acids.

The rearrangement joins TRBV10-3 to TRBJ1-2; perhaps TRBD1 as D (6 bases). CDR3 length: 16 amino acids. Deletions cut 6 bases from V and 0 bases from J, with 17 bases between. Germline values: CDR1 ENHRY, CDR2 SYGVKD. The DNA of the CDR3 is TGTGCCATCAGCCCGGACAGAGGGGAAACTAACTATGGCTACACCTTC. This sequence encodes CAISPDRGETNYGYTF.

This CDR3 reads CASSPRTGGSGEQFF. Here the CDR3 DNA reads TGCGCCAGCAGCCCACGGACCGGCGGGAGCGGTGAGCAGTTCTTC. This rearrangement joins TRBV5-1 to TRBJ2-1; the match to TRBD2 covers 7 bases. Germline V gene lookup returns CDR1 SGHRS and CDR2 YFSETQ. This CDR3 region has 15 residues. Trimming at V came to 4 bases and at J to 9 bases, leaving 13 bases not matched to a gene.

The V and J genes are TRBV7-2 and TRBJ1-5, with D possibly matching TRBD1 (6 bases). Germline V CDR1 and CDR2: SGHTA, FQGNSA. The germline V and J ends were trimmed by 2 bases and 5 bases, with 10 bases remaining between them. The CDR3 covers 14 residues. The CDR3 sequence is CASSLLRGDQPQHF. In DNA, the CDR3 is TGTGCCAGCAGCTTATTGAGGGGGGATCAGCCCCAGCATTTT.

This clone was seen only a few times. The chain couples TRBV19 to TRBJ1-6, with D perhaps matching TRBD1 (5 bases). The CDR3 extends over 14 amino acids. The V gene lost 10 bases and the J gene lost 10 bases, with 20 bases spanning the gap. CDR1 LNHDA and CDR2 SQIVND come from the germline V gene (reference sequence). This CDR3 reads CATSRDGDYSPLHF. The CDR3 DNA reads as TGTGCCACATCTAGGGACGGGGACTACTCACCCCTCCACTTT.

The chain combines TRBV27 with TRBJ2-7, with D tentatively TRBD2 (6 bases). With 0 bases removed from V and 3 bases from J, the gap between germline ends came to 12 bases. Germline V gene lookup returns CDR1 MNHEY and CDR2 SMNVEV (reference sequence). There are 15 residues in the CDR3. The CDR3 nucleotides read TGTGCCAGCAGTTTATCCCGGGGGTGGGTCTACGAGCAGTACTTC. Encoded protein: CASSLSRGWVYEQYF.

This chain connects TRBV27 to TRBJ1-1; 7 bases fit TRBD1. The length of the CDR3 is 12 residues. Germline-derived CDR1 and CDR2 are MNHEY and SMNVEV (reference sequence). J gave up 8 bases and V 6 bases, and 6 bases lay outside the gene matches. DNA of the CDR3: TGTGCCAGCAGATTTACGACAGGGGAAGCTTTCTTT. Amino acid sequence: CASRFTTGEAFF.

The genes are TRBV18 and TRBJ2-1; D is unclear. CDR1 is KGHSH, CDR2 LQKENI, per germline. This CDR3 spans 15 amino acids. V lost 8 bases and J lost 2, with 16 bases in between. The DNA of the CDR3 is TGTGCCAGCACCGTGGGCGCCAGCACCTACAATGAGCAGTTCTTC. This encodes CASTVGASTYNEQFF.

This chain uses TRBV5-6 with TRBJ1-1, with D possibly matching TRBD1 (5 bases). Trimming left V 3 bases short and J 8 bases short, with 8 bases between. In germline, CDR1 is SGHDT, CDR2 YYEEEE. The CDR3 totals 11 residues. The CDR3 sequence is CASSWRQEAFF. In DNA, the CDR3 is TGTGCCAGCAGCTGGAGACAGGAAGCTTTCTTT.

This chain uses TRBV27 with TRBJ2-5, with D possibly matching TRBD1 (5 bases). CDR3 length: 16 residues. With 4 bases removed from V and 2 bases from J, the gap between germline ends came to 17 bases. Germline CDR1 and CDR2: MNHEY and SMNVEV (reference sequence). CDR3 region: CASSSLRWGPQETQYF. The CDR3 region has the DNA TGTGCCAGCAGTTCCCTTAGATGGGGCCCTCAAGAGACCCAGTACTTC.

V is TRBV28 and J is TRBJ1-5, with TRBD1 identical over 9 bases. The germline V gene encodes CDR1 MDHEN and CDR2 SYDVKM. The CDR3 spans 15 residues. V trimming: 11 bases; J trimming: 5 bases; junction bases outside the gene matches: 13. The CDR3 sequence is CAAKDSGTGHQPQHF. The CDR3, as DNA: TGTGCCGCTAAGGACTCCGGGACAGGGCATCAGCCCCAGCATTTT.

Worth noting for this clone: Other DNA sequences in this sample translate to the same CDR3. This rearrangement joins TRBV7-2 to TRBJ1-3; perhaps TRBD1 as D (6 bases). CDR3 size: 14 residues. Trimming stripped 4 bases from V and 4 bases from J, with 11 bases between. Germline V CDR1 and CDR2: SGHTA, FQGNSA. As DNA, the CDR3 is TGTGCCAGCAGCTCTCAGGGGAGAGGAAACACCATATATTTT. This codes for CASSSQGRGNTIYF.

The rearrangement uses TRBV30 and TRBJ1-2; 7 bases are a match to TRBD1. The CDR3 covers 14 residues. Trimming at V came to 0 bases and at J to 4 bases, leaving 5 bases not matched to a gene. Germline assignment: CDR1 GTSNPN and CDR2 SVGIG (reference sequence). CDR3 nucleotide sequence: TGTGCCTGGAGTGTACAGGGGAGATTCTATGGCTACACCTTC. This gives the protein CAWSVQGRFYGYTF.

With respect to this clone: This sample also contains other DNA sequences that code for the same CDR3. J is TRBJ2-7 and V is TRBV6-5, with D tentatively TRBD1 or TRBD2 (5 bases each). The CDR3 runs to 15 residues. Germline CDR1 and CDR2: MNHEY and SVGAGI. With 0 bases removed from V and 2 bases from J, the gap between germline ends came to 11 bases. The CDR3 coding sequence is TGTGCCAGCAGTTACTCCGGGACGGCCCCCTACGAGCAGTACTTC. It is translated as CASSYSGTAPYEQYF.

This clone showed up just once. The rearrangement links TRBV30 to TRBJ1-2, with D possibly TRBD1 on 5 matching bases. The ends were cut back, 5 bases at V and 4 bases at J, with 17 bases in the middle. Germline loops: CDR1 GTSNPN, CDR2 SVGIG (reference sequence). The CDR3 loop spans 14 amino acids. The CDR3 DNA follows: TGTGCCTGGGGTACGAGAGGGACTAGCTATGGCTACACCTTC. Encoded protein: CAWGTRGTSYGYTF.

The chain combines TRBV5-1 with TRBJ2-2, with TRBD1 as a possible D gene (6 bases). Germline V gene lookup returns CDR1 SGHRS and CDR2 YFSETQ. V lost 1 base and J lost 6, with 13 bases in between. This CDR3 region has 15 residues. CDR3 DNA sequence: TGCGCCAGCAGCTTGAACAGGGTTGGCTCCGGGGAGCTGTTTTTT. Residues: CASSLNRVGSGELFF.

The J gene is TRBJ1-2, the V gene TRBV6-1; D is undetermined. CDR1 and CDR2 from the germline V gene are MNHNS and SASEGT. V was shortened by 2 bases and J by 2 bases, with 12 bases between the two germline ends. The CDR3 runs 15 residues. The CDR3 sequence: CASSELITLNYGYTF. CDR3 DNA sequence: TGTGCCAGCAGTGAATTAATCACCCTAAACTATGGCTACACCTTC.